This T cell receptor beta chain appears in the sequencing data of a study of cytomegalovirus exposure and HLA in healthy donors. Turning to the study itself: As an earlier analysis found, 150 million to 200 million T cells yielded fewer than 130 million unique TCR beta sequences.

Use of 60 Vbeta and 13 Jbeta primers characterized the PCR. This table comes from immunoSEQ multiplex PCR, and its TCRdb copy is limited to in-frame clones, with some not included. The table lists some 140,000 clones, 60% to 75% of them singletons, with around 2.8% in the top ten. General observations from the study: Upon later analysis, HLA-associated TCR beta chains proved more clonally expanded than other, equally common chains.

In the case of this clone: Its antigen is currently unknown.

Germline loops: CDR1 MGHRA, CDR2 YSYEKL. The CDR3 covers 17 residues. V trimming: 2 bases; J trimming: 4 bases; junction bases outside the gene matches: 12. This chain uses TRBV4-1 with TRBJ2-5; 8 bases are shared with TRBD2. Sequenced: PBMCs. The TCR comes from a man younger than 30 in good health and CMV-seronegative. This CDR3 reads CASSQLQAGVARETQYF. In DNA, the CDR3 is TGCGCCAGCAGCCAACTACAAGCGGGGGTCGCCAGAGAGACCCAGTACTTC.